These 9 T cell receptor beta chains came from one sample sequenced in a study of shared clonotypes between healthy human individuals (TCRdb year 2020). Library preparation employed the immunoSEQ multiplex PCR assay. The table comes from immuneACCESS by way of TCRdb, which keeps in-frame sequences with V and J called. Part of the clones is missing from these tables; in studies checked, under half for an unresolved V gene and the rest for unknown reasons. In this sample the table shows 2 million to 2.5 million clones, 85% to 95% of which occur a single time. Clones ranked in the top ten supply 0.85% to 1.3% of the sample. For the CD8 naive samples, CD45RO-negative cells were positively selected for CCR7, yielding a CD45RA+CCR7+ population from which TemRA cells were excluded. The sample was naive CD8+ T cells sorted from blood. The sample's cell subset or site, from its label and the paper: CD45RA+CCR7+. The receptors were gathered from a man in his late teens or twenties in good health.

This clone was picked up one time. The chain joins TRBV5-6 to TRBJ2-1; 7 bases align to TRBD1. Germline CDR1 is SGHDT and CDR2 is YYEEEE. J gave up 0 bases and V 4 bases, and 10 bases lay outside the gene matches. The CDR3 contains 17 residues. CDR3 region: CASSRTGKLSSYNEQFF. The CDR3 DNA sequence: TGTGCCAGCAGCAGGACAGGTAAACTGAGCTCCTACAATGAGCAGTTCTTC. Based on the CDR3 plus reference TRBV5-6 and TRBJ2-1, the full variable domain is DAGVTQSPTHLIKTRGQQVTLRCSPKSGHDTVSWYQQALGQGPQFIFQYYEEEERQRGNFPDRFSGHQFPNYSSELNVNALLLGDSALYLCASSRTGKLSSYNEQFFGPGTRLTVL.

The chain employs TRBV5-6 and TRBJ2-7; TRBD1 matches 12 bases. The CDR3 runs 18 residues. The trim removed 0 bases at V and 4 bases at J, leaving 11 bases unmatched. Germline CDR1 and CDR2: SGHDT and YYEEEE. The CDR3 spells CASSLEATGTGGTYEQYF. The CDR3 bases are TGTGCCAGCAGCTTGGAGGCCACCGGGACAGGGGGCACGTACGAGCAGTACTTC.

This sequence joins TRBV28 and TRBJ1-6, with TRBD1 matching over 7 bases. The CDR3 loop spans 14 amino acids. V was clipped by 4 bases and J by 7 bases; unmatched bases: 4. Germline CDR1 and CDR2: MDHEN and SYDVKM. The CDR3 loop reads CASSSGTDNSPLHF. The CDR3 region has the DNA TGTGCCAGCAGTTCCGGGACAGACAATTCACCCCTCCACTTT.

The CDR3 loop is CASRLPGGQRNTEAFF. The DNA for the CDR3 is TGTGCAAGTCGCTTGCCGGGGGGGCAGCGGAACACTGAAGCTTTCTTT. V and J are TRBV12-2 and TRBJ1-1. TRBV12-2 is a documented pseudogene. The CDR3 covers 16 residues.

The V and J genes are TRBV7-2 and TRBJ2-5; 11 positions agree with TRBD2. With 1 base clipped from V and 4 bases from J, the junction kept 8 bases outside the gene matches. The CDR3 is made up of 17 amino acids. Looked up from germline, CDR1 is SGHTA and CDR2 is FQGNSA. Written as DNA, the CDR3 is TGTGCCAGCAGCTTAGAAGTGGGACTAGCGGAGAGAGAGACCCAGTACTTC. This sequence encodes CASSLEVGLAERETQYF.

In its sample, this clone was seen a few times. The rearrangement joins TRBV7-8 to TRBJ2-5; 15 nucleotides align to TRBD2. The V gene end was trimmed by 0 bases and the J gene end by 2 bases; junction bases not matched to a gene: 1. The CDR3 runs to 17 residues. Germline loops: CDR1 SGHVS, CDR2 FQNEAQ. The CDR3 protein is CASSLAGTSGRQETQYF. The CDR3 DNA reads as TGTGCCAGCAGCTTAGCGGGGACTAGCGGGAGGCAAGAGACCCAGTACTTC.

The chain links TRBV15 to TRBJ2-2; 14 bases agree with TRBD2. V lost 1 base to trimming and J lost 3 bases; unmatched junction nucleotides: 13. This CDR3 is 21 amino acids long. Looked up from germline, CDR1 is LNHNV and CDR2 is YYDKDF (reference sequence). Written as DNA, the CDR3 is TGTGCCACCAGCAGAGCGGGTGGGGGGGGACTAGCGGGAGTGTACACCGGGGAGCTGTTTTTT. Protein product: CATSRAGGGGLAGVYTGELFF.

This clone was seen only once. The chain employs TRBV6-5 and TRBJ1-1; perhaps TRBD1 as D (6 bases). Germline lookup yields CDR1 MNHEY and CDR2 SVGAGI. CDR3 length: 15 amino acids. V was pared by 4 bases and J by 1 base, with 13 bases between. CDR3 DNA sequence: TGTGCCAGCAGTTGGACAGATATTACGAACACTGAAGCTTTCTTT. Protein product: CASSWTDITNTEAFF.

The chain couples TRBV5-1 to TRBJ1-6; a weak D match, TRBD1 (6 bases). CDR1 is SGHRS and CDR2 is YFSETQ in the germline V gene. V lost 0 bases and J 5 bases, leaving 9 bases between the germline ends. The length of the CDR3 is 15 residues. CDR3 coding DNA: TGCGCCAGCAGCTTGGTGGACAGCAATAATTCACCCCTCCACTTT. This codes for CASSLVDSNNSPLHF.